These 2 T cell receptor beta chains share one sample of origin, sequenced in a study of shared clonotypes between healthy human individuals. Naive CD8 populations comprised CD45RO-negative cells positively selected for CCR7, excluding terminally differentiated effector memory CD45RA+ cells. The table came from immunoSEQ multiplex PCR; TCRdb's copy has only in-frame clones and leaves some out. Among just over 2,000,000 clones listed, around 96% were seen once. The sample comprised naive CD8+ T cells sorted from blood. The receptors were sampled from a young man in good health.

The chain employs TRBV7-9 and TRBJ2-1; 8 positions agree with TRBD2. CDR1 and CDR2 from the germline V gene are SEHNR and FQNEAQ (reference sequence). The CDR3 loop spans 17 amino acids. Trimming removed 5 bases from V and 0 bases from J; junction bases left unmatched: 9. The CDR3 DNA reads as TGTGCCAGCAGCCCCCGTCCCCGGGAGGGCTCCTACAATGAGCAGTTCTTC. Amino acid sequence: CASSPRPREGSYNEQFF.

The chain recombines TRBV30 with TRBJ1-1, with 7 bases matching TRBD1. The germline V gene encodes CDR1 GTSNPN and CDR2 SVGIG (reference sequence). This CDR3 contains 16 residues. Losses at the gene ends were 1 base for V and 1 base for J; bases not matched to a gene: 9. The chain's CDR3 is CAWSAANRGENTEAFF. As DNA, the CDR3 is TGTGCCTGGAGTGCTGCAAACAGGGGAGAGAACACTGAAGCTTTCTTT. The full variable domain, in which reference TRBV30 and TRBJ1-1 provide the parts outside the CDR3, is SQTIHQWPATLVQPVGSPLSLECTVEGTSNPNLYWYRQAAGRGLQLLFYSVGIGQISSEVPQNLSASRPQDRQFILSSKKLLLSDSGFYLCAWSAANRGENTEAFFGQGTRLTVV.